This TCR beta chain stems from a study of graft-versus-host responses after intestinal transplantation. Remarks on this clone: As yet, its antigen is unknown.

V was cut by 3 bases and J by 3 bases, with 15 bases left in between. Germline CDR1 SGHDT, CDR2 YYEEEE. The CDR3 is 15 residues long. Assay: immunoSEQ multiplex PCR; the TCRdb copy retains only in-frame clones and omits some. In the table there are some 110,000 clones, about 92% of which are singletons. The chain recombines TRBV5-6 with TRBJ2-5, with a weak D call TRBD2 (5 bases). The input for sequencing was unstimulated CD8+ T cells sorted from spleen or lymph node cells, taken before transplant. This TCR was sampled from a human donor who was the organ donor for an intestinal transplant. CDR3 loop: CASSCRWENKETQYF. In DNA, the CDR3 is TGTGCCAGCAGCTGCCGGTGGGAGAACAAAGAGACCCAGTACTTC.